A selection of T cell receptor beta chains follows, all from one sample in a study of Ad26.COV2.S vaccination and SARS-CoV-2 variants. TCRdb's table, derived via immunoSEQ multiplex PCR, lists solely in-frame clones and lacks some. The sample yields a few hundred thousand clones, over 75% seen once. The input for sequencing was peripheral blood, taken in a trial of Ad26.COV2.S vaccine versus placebo. These receptors all stem from a person aged 18-60 years who received the Ad26.COV2.S COVID-19 vaccine or a placebo. Each CDR3 is given with its conserved first and last residue. D genes are given only for firm matches. Some rows have no size entry. The others give once, few or many, or a class for an expanded clone.

clone size: .; J gene: TRBJ1-1; D gene: .; V gene: TRBV19; CDR3 protein: CASSTAGENTEAFF; CDR3 DNA: TGTGCCAGTAGTACGGCAGGGGAGAACACTGAAGCTTTCTTT
clone size: .; J gene: TRBJ1-6; D gene: .; V gene: TRBV2; CDR3 protein: CASSEDRTRRSPLHF; CDR3 DNA: TGTGCCAGCAGTGAAGACAGGACCCGTCGTTCACCCCTCCACTTT
clone size: few; J gene: TRBJ1-2; D gene: .; V gene: TRBV5-4; CDR3 protein: CASSSDSAGTESYGYTF; CDR3 DNA: TGTGCCAGCAGCTCGGACAGTGCAGGGACGGAGAGCTATGGCTACACCTTC
clone size: .; J gene: TRBJ2-1; D gene: TRBD2; V gene: TRBV7-2; CDR3 protein: CASSEIGGGEVDEQFF; CDR3 DNA: TGTGCCAGCAGCGAAATAGGCGGGGGGGAAGTAGATGAGCAGTTCTTC
clone size: .; J gene: TRBJ2-3; D gene: .; V gene: TRBV20-1; CDR3 protein: CSASRGLNTDTQYF; CDR3 DNA: TGCAGTGCTAGTCGGGGCCTTAACACAGATACGCAGTATTTT
clone size: .; J gene: TRBJ2-2; D gene: .; V gene: TRBV19; CDR3 protein: CASSRRKGGTGELFF; CDR3 DNA: TGTGCCAGTAGTCGAAGGAAGGGTGGCACCGGGGAGCTGTTTTTT
clone size: .; J gene: TRBJ1-6; D gene: .; V gene: TRBV7-2; CDR3 protein: CASSAGGVASPLHF; CDR3 DNA: TGTGCCAGCAGCGCCGGGGGGGTGGCTTCACCCCTCCACTTT
clone size: .; J gene: TRBJ1-2; D gene: TRBD1; V gene: TRBV7-8; CDR3 protein: CASSLNRDRNYGYTF; CDR3 DNA: TGTGCCAGCAGCTTAAACCGGGACAGGAACTATGGCTACACCTTC
clone size: .; J gene: TRBJ1-4; D gene: .; V gene: TRBV9; CDR3 protein: CASSVGSGGSEKLFF; CDR3 DNA: TGTGCCAGCAGCGTAGGTTCGGGGGGGAGCGAAAAACTGTTTTTT
clone size: .; J gene: TRBJ2-3; D gene: .; V gene: TRBV28; CDR3 protein: CASSFSTSPHTQYF; CDR3 DNA: TGTGCCAGCAGTTTCTCGACTAGTCCGCATACGCAGTATTTT
clone size: .; J gene: TRBJ1-4; D gene: TRBD1; V gene: TRBV7-2; CDR3 protein: CASSSQGDSEKLFF; CDR3 DNA: TGTGCCAGCAGCTCGCAGGGGGATAGTGAAAAACTGTTTTTT
clone size: .; J gene: TRBJ1-5; D gene: .; V gene: TRBV30; CDR3 protein: CAWSPDSNQPQHF; CDR3 DNA: TGTGCCTGGAGCCCAGACAGTAATCAGCCCCAGCATTTT
clone size: .; J gene: TRBJ2-2; D gene: .; V gene: TRBV4-3; CDR3 protein: CASSQVGFRGANTGELFF; CDR3 DNA: TGCGCCAGCAGCCAAGTAGGTTTTAGGGGCGCGAACACCGGGGAGCTGTTTTTT
clone size: .; J gene: TRBJ2-1; D gene: .; V gene: TRBV5-1; CDR3 protein: CASSLDGPPKDQQFF; CDR3 DNA: TGCGCCAGCAGCTTGGATGGGCCCCCCAAGGATCAGCAGTTCTTC
clone size: few; J gene: TRBJ1-6; D gene: .; V gene: TRBV11-2; CDR3 protein: CASSLVPSSITPLHF; CDR3 DNA: TGTGCCAGCAGCTTAGTACCCTCTTCAATCACACCCCTCCACTTT
clone size: .; J gene: TRBJ1-4; D gene: .; V gene: TRBV6-2/TRBV6-3; CDR3 protein: CASSYGGTNEKLFF; CDR3 DNA: TGTGCCAGCAGTTACGGGGGAACTAATGAAAAACTGTTTTTT
clone size: .; J gene: TRBJ2-3; D gene: TRBD2; V gene: TRBV7-6; CDR3 protein: CASSPQLAGGADTQYF; CDR3 DNA: TGTGCCAGCAGCCCTCAACTAGCGGGGGGCGCGGATACGCAGTATTTT
clone size: .; J gene: TRBJ2-3; D gene: TRBD2; V gene: TRBV3-1/TRBV3-2; CDR3 protein: CASSLPSGGGTDTQYF; CDR3 DNA: TGTGCCAGCAGCCTACCAAGCGGGGGGGGCACAGATACGCAGTATTTT
clone size: .; J gene: TRBJ1-3; D gene: .; V gene: TRBV7-9; CDR3 protein: CASSSGTMDSSGNTIYF; CDR3 DNA: TGTGCCAGCAGCTCCGGAACCATGGACAGCTCTGGAAACACCATATATTTT
clone size: .; J gene: TRBJ2-5; D gene: .; V gene: TRBV12-3/TRBV12-4; CDR3 protein: CASSWGGETQYF; CDR3 DNA: TGTGCCAGCAGTTGGGGAGGAGAGACCCAGTACTTC
clone size: once; J gene: TRBJ2-3; D gene: TRBD1; V gene: TRBV5-1; CDR3 protein: CASSLNRDRRTDTQYF; CDR3 DNA: TGCGCCAGCAGCTTAAACCGGGACAGACGGACAGATACGCAGTATTTT
clone size: .; J gene: TRBJ1-4; D gene: TRBD1; V gene: TRBV29-1; CDR3 protein: CSVGGQGPNEKLFF; CDR3 DNA: TGCAGCGTGGGAGGACAGGGCCCTAATGAAAAACTGTTTTTT
clone size: .; J gene: TRBJ1-6; D gene: .; V gene: TRBV6-6; CDR3 protein: CASSYQHGYSPLHF; CDR3 DNA: TGTGCCAGCAGTTACCAACACGGGTATTCACCCCTCCACTTT
clone size: .; J gene: TRBJ1-3; D gene: .; V gene: TRBV24-1; CDR3 protein: CATSDTYSGNTIYF; CDR3 DNA: TGTGCCACCAGTGATACGTACTCTGGAAACACCATATATTTT
clone size: .; J gene: TRBJ1-4; D gene: .; V gene: TRBV15; CDR3 protein: CATSTSTDINEKLFF; CDR3 DNA: TGTGCCACCAGCACTTCGACAGATATAAATGAAAAACTGTTTTTT
clone size: .; J gene: TRBJ1-2; D gene: TRBD1; V gene: TRBV29-1; CDR3 protein: CSADRPGGF; CDR3 DNA: TGCAGCGCGGACAGGCCGGGAGGCTTC
clone size: once; J gene: TRBJ1-1; D gene: .; V gene: TRBV7-9; CDR3 protein: CASRYGGVNTEAFF; CDR3 DNA: TGTGCCAGCCGATATGGGGGCGTGAACACTGAAGCTTTCTTT
clone size: .; J gene: TRBJ1-1; D gene: .; V gene: TRBV30; CDR3 protein: CAWSVEKAFF; CDR3 DNA: TGTGCCTGGAGTGTGGAAAAAGCTTTCTTT
clone size: .; J gene: TRBJ2-5; D gene: TRBD1; V gene: TRBV19; CDR3 protein: CASSMRGRGRDETQYF; CDR3 DNA: TGTGCCAGTAGTATGAGGGGCAGGGGGCGGGACGAGACCCAGTACTTC
clone size: .; J gene: TRBJ2-5; D gene: .; V gene: TRBV13; CDR3 protein: CASSSWVRGGETQYF; CDR3 DNA: TGTGCCAGCAGCTCATGGGTACGGGGAGGAGAGACCCAGTACTTC
clone size: .; J gene: TRBJ2-7; D gene: TRBD1; V gene: TRBV6-6; CDR3 protein: CASSYPGGYYEQYF; CDR3 DNA: TGTGCCAGCAGTTACCCAGGGGGCTATTACGAGCAGTACTTC
clone size: .; J gene: TRBJ1-4; D gene: .; V gene: TRBV6-1; CDR3 protein: CASSDARTNEKLFF; CDR3 DNA: TGTGCCAGCAGTGACGCGAGGACTAATGAAAAACTGTTTTTT